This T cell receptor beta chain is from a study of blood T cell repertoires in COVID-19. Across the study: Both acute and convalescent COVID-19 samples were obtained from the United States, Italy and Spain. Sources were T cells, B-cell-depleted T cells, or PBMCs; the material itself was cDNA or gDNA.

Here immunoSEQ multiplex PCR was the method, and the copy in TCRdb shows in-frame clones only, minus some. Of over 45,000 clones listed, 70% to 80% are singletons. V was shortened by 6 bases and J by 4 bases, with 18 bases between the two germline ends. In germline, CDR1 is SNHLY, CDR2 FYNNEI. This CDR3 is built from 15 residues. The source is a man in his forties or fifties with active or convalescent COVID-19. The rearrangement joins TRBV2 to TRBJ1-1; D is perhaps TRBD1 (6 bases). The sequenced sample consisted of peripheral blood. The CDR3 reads CASRGDRRGGTEAFF. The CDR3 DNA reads TGTGCCAGCAGGGGGGACCGAAGGGGGGGCACTGAAGCTTTCTTT.